The 23 T cell receptor beta chains below come from one sample, sequenced in a study of blood T cell repertoires in COVID-19. The method was immunoSEQ multiplex PCR; TCRdb's version includes in-frame clones alone and lacks a portion of them. Altogether approximately 300,000 clones are present, more than 70% being singletons, with the ten largest covering roughly 10%. What was sequenced was peripheral blood. The receptors derive from a woman in her 30s with COVID-19, enrolled during active disease.

This clone appeared a single time. This sequence joins TRBV19 and TRBJ2-1; 11 bases agree with TRBD2. The CDR3 spans 14 residues. Germline CDR1 reads LNHDA; CDR2 reads SQIVND (reference sequence). With V trimmed by 2 bases and J by 13 bases, 7 bases remained unmatched. The CDR3 DNA is TGTGCCAGTAGTATAACGCCGACTAGCGGGATACAGTTCTTC. As protein: CASSITPTSGIQFF.

This clone was counted once. The chain joins TRBV28 to TRBJ2-7, with D tentatively TRBD2 (5 bases). This CDR3 has 13 amino acids. Looked up from germline, CDR1 is MDHEN and CDR2 is SYDVKM. Trimming pared 3 bases from V and 2 bases from J, leaving 8 bases between. This CDR3 reads CASSFRGTYEQYF. The CDR3 DNA reads as TGTGCCAGCAGTTTTCGGGGAACCTACGAGCAGTACTTC.

The rearrangement links TRBV7-9 to TRBJ2-7; 7 bases align to TRBD1. The length of the CDR3 is 14 residues. CDR1 and CDR2 from the germline V gene are SEHNR and FQNEAQ (reference sequence). The V segment lost 2 bases and the J segment 2 bases; nucleotides outside the gene matches: 3. CDR3: CASSLLTGTYEQYF. The CDR3 DNA is TGTGCCAGCAGCTTATTGACAGGGACCTACGAGCAGTACTTC. Full variable domain (outside the CDR3, taken from reference TRBV7-9 and TRBJ2-7): DTGVSQNPRHKITKRGQNVTFRCDPISEHNRLYWYRQTLGQGPEFLTYFQNEAQLEKSRLLSDRFSAERPKGSFSTLEIQRTEQGDSAMYLCASSLLTGTYEQYFGPGTRLTVT.

In its sample, this clone was seen a few times. The chain carries TRBV5-5 and TRBJ1-2; TRBD1 agrees at 7 bases. The CDR3 contains 14 residues. From germline, CDR1 is SGHKS and CDR2 YYEKEE (reference sequence). Trimming removed 7 bases from V and 8 bases from J; junction bases left unmatched: 14. The CDR3 DNA sequence: TGTGCCAGCGGAACGATGAACAGGGGTAAAGGCTACACCTTC. This gives the protein CASGTMNRGKGYTF.

The rearrangement links TRBV14 to TRBJ2-3; the D gene is possibly TRBD2 (5 bases). This CDR3 has 14 amino acids. Germline V gene lookup returns CDR1 SGHDN and CDR2 FVKESK. V was cut by 4 bases and J by 0 bases, with 8 bases left in between. CDR3 residues: CASSRAASTDTQYF. CDR3 bases: TGTGCCAGCAGCCGAGCGGCTAGCACAGATACGCAGTATTTT.

The chain combines TRBV6-4 with TRBJ2-2; 10 bases align to TRBD2. This CDR3 contains 15 residues. Losses at the gene ends were 0 bases for V and 6 bases for J; bases not matched to a gene: 1. Per the germline V gene, CDR1 is MRHNA and CDR2 is SNTAGT. The CDR3 coding sequence is TGTGCCAGCAGTGACTCAGCGGGAGGGCCCGGGGAGCTGTTTTTT. Protein sequence: CASSDSAGGPGELFF.

V is TRBV19 and J is TRBJ1-5, with TRBD1 identical over 9 bases. Germline CDR1 reads LNHDA; CDR2 reads SQIVND (reference sequence). The CDR3 consists of 14 residues. V gave up 4 bases and J gave up 6 bases; unmatched junction bases: 4. CDR3 nucleotides: TGTGCCAGTAGTACCACAGGGGGCGGTCAGCCCCAGCATTTT. Translation: CASSTTGGGQPQHF.

The genes are TRBV24-1 and TRBJ2-1; TRBD1 matches 9 bases. The V gene's germline CDR1 is KGHDR and CDR2 SFDVKD. With V trimmed by 7 bases and J by 7 bases, 4 bases remained unmatched. The CDR3 is 13 residues long. The CDR3 is CATRGQGWNEQFF. As DNA, the CDR3 is TGTGCCACCAGAGGACAGGGGTGGAATGAGCAGTTCTTC.

This clone has more than one count but fewer than ten. V and J are TRBV2 and TRBJ1-1, with D unclear. CDR3 length equals 17 residues. The germline V and J ends were trimmed by 6 bases and 2 bases, with 22 bases remaining between them. CDR1 SNHLY and CDR2 FYNNEI come from the germline V gene. CDR3 DNA: TGTGCCAGCAGCCCCCGCTCCCAAGGGAGGGCAAACACTGAAGCTTTCTTT. This gives the protein CASSPRSQGRANTEAFF.

The rearrangement links TRBV5-1 to TRBJ1-3; no clear D gene. Germline assignment: CDR1 SGHRS and CDR2 YFSETQ. The CDR3 length is 15 residues. V was cut by 4 bases and J by 0 bases, with 11 bases left in between. CDR3 protein: CASSRGVGSGNTIYF. The DNA of the CDR3 is TGCGCCAGCAGCCGAGGTGTAGGCTCTGGAAACACCATATATTTT.

The chain links TRBV6-5 to TRBJ1-2; 11 bases match TRBD1. The length of the CDR3 is 15 residues. Germline V lookup: CDR1 MNHEY, CDR2 SVGAGI. The ends lost 6 bases at V and 6 bases at J; junction bases unmatched: 9. CDR3 protein: CASRGGRDRGNGYTF. CDR3 nucleotide sequence: TGTGCCAGCAGGGGAGGGAGGGACAGGGGGAATGGCTACACCTTC.

This chain joins TRBV3-1 (or the pseudogene TRBV3-2) and TRBJ1-1; 7 nucleotides align to TRBD1. Looked up from germline, CDR1 is LGHDT and CDR2 is YNNKEL (reference sequence). The length of the CDR3 is 17 residues. The ends lost 0 bases at V and 0 bases at J; junction bases unmatched: 7. Here the CDR3 DNA reads TGTGCCAGCAGCCAAGATTTGTCAGGGGGGTTGAACACTGAAGCTTTCTTT. As protein: CASSQDLSGGLNTEAFF.

This chain connects TRBV30 to TRBJ2-1, with D possibly TRBD2 on 5 matching bases. The germline V gene encodes CDR1 GTSNPN and CDR2 SVGIG (reference sequence). The length of the CDR3 is 12 residues. The V end was cut by 0 bases, the J end by 10 bases, with 10 bases between. CDR3 amino acids: CAWSVLVAEQFF. As DNA, the CDR3 is TGTGCCTGGAGTGTATTGGTAGCGGAGCAGTTCTTC.

This clone was picked up one time. The gene calls are TRBV6-6 and TRBJ1-5; D is undetermined. The CDR3 covers 13 residues. Germline V gene sequence: CDR1 MNHNY, CDR2 SVGAGI (reference sequence). Trimming stripped 7 bases from V and 4 bases from J, with 11 bases between. The CDR3 DNA reads as TGTGCCAGCATCGACGCAGGAAATCAGCCCCAGCATTTT. The encoded protein is CASIDAGNQPQHF.

J is TRBJ1-1 and V is TRBV30; maybe TRBD1 (5 bases). With 2 bases removed from V and 0 bases from J, the gap between germline ends came to 13 bases. This CDR3 is 15 amino acids long. Germline CDR1 is GTSNPN and CDR2 is SVGIG (reference sequence). This CDR3 reads CAWSPKGWMNTEAFF. The CDR3 coding sequence is TGTGCCTGGAGTCCAAAGGGGTGGATGAACACTGAAGCTTTCTTT. The full variable domain, its missing parts supplied by reference TRBV30 and TRBJ1-1, is SQTIHQWPATLVQPVGSPLSLECTVEGTSNPNLYWYRQAAGRGLQLLFYSVGIGQISSEVPQNLSASRPQDRQFILSSKKLLLSDSGFYLCAWSPKGWMNTEAFFGQGTRLTVV.

The rearrangement uses TRBV6-5 and TRBJ1-1; weak D call: TRBD1 (6 bases). The CDR3 has 14 residues. Germline V gene data show CDR1 as MNHEY and CDR2 as SVGAGI. The ends were cut back, 7 bases at V and 4 bases at J, with 16 bases in the middle. The CDR3 protein is CASIKTGLGTEAFF. The DNA for the CDR3 is TGTGCCAGCATTAAAACAGGGTTGGGCACTGAAGCTTTCTTT.

V usage is TRBV28 and J usage is TRBJ2-2; 12 bases map to TRBD2. Germline CDR1 MDHEN, CDR2 SYDVKM. The V segment lost 3 bases and the J segment 4 bases; nucleotides outside the gene matches: 6. The CDR3 spans 17 residues. The CDR3 DNA sequence: TGTGCCAGCAGTTTCTCCACTAGCGGGAGGACCACCGGGGAGCTGTTTTTT. It is translated as CASSFSTSGRTTGELFF.

The V call is TRBV6-5, the J call TRBJ1-5; TRBD1 matches at 9 bases. J was trimmed by 6 bases and V by 7 bases; bases with no gene match: 4. Germline values: CDR1 MNHEY, CDR2 SVGAGI. The CDR3 is 13 residues long. CDR3 coding DNA: TGTGCCAGCAACAGGGGGCAAGGTCAGCCCCAGCATTTT. This sequence encodes CASNRGQGQPQHF.

The chain carries TRBV30 and TRBJ1-1; D gene ambiguous. V was cut by 3 bases and J by 7 bases, with 6 bases left in between. CDR1 is GTSNPN and CDR2 is SVGIG in the germline V gene (reference sequence). CDR3 length equals 10 residues. The CDR3 coding sequence is TGTGCCTGGAGCAGGAATGAAGCTTTCTTT. Its protein is CAWSRNEAFF.

The chain uses TRBV10-3 and TRBJ2-7; no definite D call. The germline CDR1 and CDR2 sequences are ENHRY and SYGVKD. This CDR3 has 16 residues. V dropped 0 bases and J dropped 5 bases, with 17 bases sitting between them. The CDR3 DNA sequence: TGTGCCATCAGTGAGTCTGTCCCTAACCTTGTCGACGAGCAGTACTTC. This sequence encodes CAISESVPNLVDEQYF.

CDR3 protein: CASSYPPGETQYF. The DNA of the CDR3 is TGTGCCAGCAGCTACCCCCCGGGGGAGACCCAGTACTTC. The chain links TRBV11-2 to TRBJ2-5, with D perhaps TRBD2 (5 bases). The CDR3 length is 13 residues. Germline CDR1 SGHAT, CDR2 FQNNGV. V was cut by 4 bases and J by 5 bases, with 11 bases left in between.

The chain recombines TRBV19 with TRBJ1-5, with a possible D match to TRBD1 (6 bases). The CDR3 extends over 16 amino acids. The V end was cut by 4 bases, the J end by 0 bases, with 13 bases between. Germline CDR1 is LNHDA and CDR2 is SQIVND (reference sequence). CDR3 bases: TGTGCCAGTAGTAAACAGGGACGCGATAGCAATCAGCCCCAGCATTTT. This translates into CASSKQGRDSNQPQHF.

The chain combines TRBV10-3 with TRBJ2-5; TRBD2 matches at 9 bases. V shed 3 bases and J 2 bases; nucleotides not matched to a gene: 4. CDR1 and CDR2 (germline): ENHRY, SYGVKD. CDR3 length equals 15 residues. CDR3: CAISDSGSGQETQYF. The DNA of the CDR3 is TGTGCCATCAGTGATAGCGGGAGTGGGCAAGAGACCCAGTACTTC.